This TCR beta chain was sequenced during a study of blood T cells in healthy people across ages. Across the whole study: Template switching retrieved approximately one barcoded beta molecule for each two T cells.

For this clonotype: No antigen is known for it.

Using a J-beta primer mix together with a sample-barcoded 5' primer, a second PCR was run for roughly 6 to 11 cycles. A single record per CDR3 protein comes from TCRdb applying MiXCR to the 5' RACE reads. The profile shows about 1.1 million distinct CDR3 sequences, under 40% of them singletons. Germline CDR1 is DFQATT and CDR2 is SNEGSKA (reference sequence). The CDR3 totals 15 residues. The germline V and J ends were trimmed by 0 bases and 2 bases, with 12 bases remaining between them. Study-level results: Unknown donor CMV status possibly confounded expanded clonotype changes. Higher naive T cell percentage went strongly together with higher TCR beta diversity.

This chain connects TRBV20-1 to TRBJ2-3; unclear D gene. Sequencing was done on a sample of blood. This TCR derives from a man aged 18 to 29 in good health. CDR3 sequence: CSARDGGIITDTQYF. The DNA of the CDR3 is TGCAGTGCTAGAGACGGCGGAATTATCACAGATACGCAGTATTTT.